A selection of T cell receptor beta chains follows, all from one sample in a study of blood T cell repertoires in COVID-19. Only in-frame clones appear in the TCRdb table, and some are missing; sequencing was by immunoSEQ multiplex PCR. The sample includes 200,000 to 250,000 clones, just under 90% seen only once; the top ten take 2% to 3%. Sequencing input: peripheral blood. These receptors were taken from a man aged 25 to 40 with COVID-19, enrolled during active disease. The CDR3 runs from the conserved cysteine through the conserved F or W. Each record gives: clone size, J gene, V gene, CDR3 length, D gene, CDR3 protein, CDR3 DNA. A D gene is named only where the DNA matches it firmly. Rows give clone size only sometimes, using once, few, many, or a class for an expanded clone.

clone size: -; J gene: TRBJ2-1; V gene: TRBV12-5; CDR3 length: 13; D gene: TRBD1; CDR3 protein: CASGQGLNNEQFF; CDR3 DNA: TGTGCTAGCGGACAGGGGTTGAACAATGAGCAGTTCTTC
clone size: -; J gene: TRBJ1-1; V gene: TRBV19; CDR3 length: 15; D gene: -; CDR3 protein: CASSNGGGLRTEAFF; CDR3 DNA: TGTGCCAGTAGTAACGGCGGGGGGTTGAGAACTGAAGCTTTCTTT
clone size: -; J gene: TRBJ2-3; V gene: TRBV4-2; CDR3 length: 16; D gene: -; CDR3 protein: CASSQGFSGAADTQYF; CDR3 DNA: TGTGCCAGCAGCCAAGGTTTTAGCGGAGCCGCGGATACGCAGTATTTT
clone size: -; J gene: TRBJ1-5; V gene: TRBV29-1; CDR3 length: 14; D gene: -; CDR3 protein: CSVDLRGSNQPQHF; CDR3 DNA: TGCAGCGTTGATCTCCGGGGTAGCAATCAGCCCCAGCATTTT
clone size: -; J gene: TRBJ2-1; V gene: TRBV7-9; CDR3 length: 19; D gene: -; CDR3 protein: CASRPSWAGGNEIAGTEFF; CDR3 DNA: -
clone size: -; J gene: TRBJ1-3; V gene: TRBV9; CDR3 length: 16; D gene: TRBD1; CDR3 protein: CASSSPADRAGNTIYF; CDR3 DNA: TGTGCCAGCAGCTCACCCGCCGACAGGGCTGGAAACACCATATATTTT
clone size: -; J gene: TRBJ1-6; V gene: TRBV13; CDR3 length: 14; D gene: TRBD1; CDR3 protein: CASSGTGVRSPLHF; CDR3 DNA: TGTGCCAGCAGCGGAACAGGGGTGAGGTCACCCCTCCACTTT
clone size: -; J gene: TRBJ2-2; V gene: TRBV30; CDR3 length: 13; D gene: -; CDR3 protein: CAWTSVSRGELFF; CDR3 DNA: TGTGCCTGGACTAGCGTGAGCCGGGGGGAGCTGTTTTTT
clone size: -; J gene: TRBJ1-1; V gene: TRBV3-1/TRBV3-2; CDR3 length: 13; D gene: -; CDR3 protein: CASSQDSFTEAFF; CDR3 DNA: TGTGCCAGCAGCCAAGATTCTTTCACTGAAGCTTTCTTT
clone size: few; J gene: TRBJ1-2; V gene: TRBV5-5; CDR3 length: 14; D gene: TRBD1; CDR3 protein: CASSLGQGQWYYTF; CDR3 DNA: TGTGCCAGCAGCTTGGGACAGGGTCAGTGGTACTACACCTTC
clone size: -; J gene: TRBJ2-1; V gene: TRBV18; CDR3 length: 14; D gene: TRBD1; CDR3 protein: CASSPDRVYNEQFF; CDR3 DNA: TGTGCCAGCTCACCGGACAGGGTCTACAATGAGCAGTTCTTC
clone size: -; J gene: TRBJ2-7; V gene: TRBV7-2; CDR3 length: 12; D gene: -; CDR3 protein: CASSGPTYEQYF; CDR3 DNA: TGTGCCAGCAGTGGCCCGACCTACGAGCAGTACTTC
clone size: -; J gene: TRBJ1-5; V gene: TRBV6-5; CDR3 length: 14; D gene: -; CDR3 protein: CASSYSASNQPQHF; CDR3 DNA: TGTGCCAGCAGTTACTCGGCCAGCAATCAGCCCCAGCATTTT
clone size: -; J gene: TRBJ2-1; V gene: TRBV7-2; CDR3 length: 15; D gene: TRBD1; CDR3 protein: CASSIDRGPYNEQFF; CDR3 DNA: TGTGCCAGCAGCATAGACAGGGGGCCGTACAATGAGCAGTTCTTC
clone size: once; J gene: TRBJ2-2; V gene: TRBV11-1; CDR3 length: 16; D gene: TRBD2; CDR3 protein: CASSLGLAVSPGELFF; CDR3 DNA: TGTGCCAGCAGCTTGGGACTAGCCGTCTCTCCCGGGGAGCTGTTTTTT